This T cell receptor beta chain was identified during a study of beta chain features in type 1 diabetes. Via CD45RO/CCR7/CD25/CD127/CD95/CD27, cells of the CD4+ naive, central memory, regulatory and stem cell-like memory subsets were sorted. The CDR3 runs to 15 residues. V lost 1 base and J lost 4, with 11 bases in between. Germline V lookup: CDR1 SEHNR, CDR2 FQNEAQ (reference sequence). This clone was seen a few times. Its antigen is currently unknown. Every bit of the isolated RNA underwent reverse transcription, so sequencing read expressed TCRB transcripts. Sequencing was performed with immunoSEQ multiplex PCR; in TCRdb, only in-frame clones are kept and a portion is missing. The sample lists over 200,000 clones, 11% occurring once. The study, taken as a whole, reports: Shortening that was moderate but significant affected the TCRB CDR3s of Type 1 diabetes patients in all four CD4+ subsets. Using cDNA template may skew counts toward highly expressing activated cells.

Sequencing input: naive CD4+ T cells from blood. The chain carries TRBV7-9 and TRBJ2-1; D possibly corresponds to TRBD2 (6 bases). The receptor was derived from a man younger than 45 with type 1 diabetes. The CDR3 DNA is TGTGCCAGCAGCTTAGTCGCGGGGAAATACAATGAGCAGTTCTTC. It translates to CASSLVAGKYNEQFF. Full variable domain (missing parts from reference TRBV7-9 and TRBJ2-1): DTGVSQNPRHKITKRGQNVTFRCDPISEHNRLYWYRQTLGQGPEFLTYFQNEAQLEKSRLLSDRFSAERPKGSFSTLEIQRTEQGDSAMYLCASSLVAGKYNEQFFGPGTRLTVL.